This T cell receptor (beta chain) derives from a study of a mutant IDH1 vaccine in newly diagnosed glioma. Study overall: Treated patients, averaging 40.4 years, were about 60% male and around 40% female.

Only in-frame clones appear in the TCRdb table, and some are missing; sequencing was by immunoSEQ multiplex PCR. Found here are just under 95,000 clones, around 80% of them singletons; the top ten hold over 6.5%. Time point given: baseline, week 1 (first vaccination visit). As to treatment: pre-vaccination baseline after standard-of-care therapy. The donors' diagnosis was new WHO grade 3 or 4 astrocytoma that was IDH1-mutant and ATRX-lost. Remarks on this clone: Its antigen remains unidentified.

The CDR3 consists of 17 residues. The germline gives CDR1 GTSNPN, CDR2 SVGIG (reference sequence). V gave up 2 bases and J gave up 5 bases, with 22 bases separating them. Study-level findings and limits: Vaccine-induced immune responses were detected in roughly 93% of patients.

This TCR came from a man aged 35-49 years with glioma. This chain uses TRBV30 with TRBJ2-1; weak D call: TRBD1 (5 bases). The specimen comprised PBMCs, sampled from a glioma patient treated with radiotherapy, temozolomide or both. CDR3 amino acids: CAWSQKGPGANNNEQFF. The CDR3 coding sequence is TGTGCCTGGAGTCAAAAAGGACCTGGGGCAAATAACAATGAGCAGTTCTTC.